This T cell receptor (beta chain) was identified during a study of PD-L1 blockade in urothelial cancer. Study overall: Once treatment had started, blood was analyzed at 3 weeks (second dose) and again at 6 weeks.

The data were produced by immunoSEQ multiplex PCR, yet TCRdb's version contains in-frame clones alone and is incomplete. The data contain 35,000 to 55,000 clones, 88% of them singletons. The source material was PBMCs, sampled around atezolizumab (anti-PD-L1) treatment. This TCR was recovered from a woman aged 60-75 years with urothelial cancer.

CDR3 bases: TGTGCCAGCAGCCGAGTAACCACCGGGGAGCTGTTTTTT. Its translation is CASSRVTTGELFF. The chain combines TRBV11-3 with TRBJ2-2; D gene uncertain. Trimming shortened V by 5 bases and J by 4 bases, and 8 bases separated the two germline ends. In germline, CDR1 is SGHNT, CDR2 YENEEA. The CDR3 covers 13 residues.